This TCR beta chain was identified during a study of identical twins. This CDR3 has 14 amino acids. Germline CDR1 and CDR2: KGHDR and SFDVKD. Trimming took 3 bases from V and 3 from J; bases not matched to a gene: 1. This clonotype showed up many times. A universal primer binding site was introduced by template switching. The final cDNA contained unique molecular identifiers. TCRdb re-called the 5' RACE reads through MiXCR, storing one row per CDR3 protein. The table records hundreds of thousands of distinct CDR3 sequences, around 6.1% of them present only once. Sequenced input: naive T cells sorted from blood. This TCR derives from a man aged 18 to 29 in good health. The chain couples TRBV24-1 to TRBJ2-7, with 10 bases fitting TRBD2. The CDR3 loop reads CATSDASGSYEQYF. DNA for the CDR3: TGTGCCACCAGTGATGCTAGCGGGAGCTACGAGCAGTACTTC.